What follows is one T cell receptor (beta chain) and its context. The antigen is not known. cDNA encoding TCR beta was synthesized via 5'RACE template switching incorporating UMIs. TCRdb processed the 5' RACE reads again and assigns one entry to each CDR3 protein, with no DNA. This sample contains some 390,000 distinct CDR3 sequences. Germline V gene sequence: CDR1 SGHRS, CDR2 YFSETQ. The CDR3 has 12 residues. The sample is drawn from a study of T cells expressing NK-cell markers. Across the study: Sorted CD3+CD56-NKG2C+, CD3+CD56+NKG2C+ and CD3+CD56+NKG2C- T cells supplied the TCR beta repertoires. Seven of the eight sequenced donors were classified as HCMV-seropositive, and one was classified as seronegative. Overall study results and limits: The CD3+CD56-NKG2C+ fraction of a handful of donors was likewise dominated by these clonotypes.

The sequenced material came from blood T cells: a sorted CD56 or NKG2C T cell subset, CD4+ or CD8+ T cells, or bulk PBMC T cells (not recorded which). The V and J genes are TRBV5-1 and TRBJ2-3. The sequence was obtained from a woman aged 45-65 years in good health. The CDR3 is CASSGVPDTQYF.